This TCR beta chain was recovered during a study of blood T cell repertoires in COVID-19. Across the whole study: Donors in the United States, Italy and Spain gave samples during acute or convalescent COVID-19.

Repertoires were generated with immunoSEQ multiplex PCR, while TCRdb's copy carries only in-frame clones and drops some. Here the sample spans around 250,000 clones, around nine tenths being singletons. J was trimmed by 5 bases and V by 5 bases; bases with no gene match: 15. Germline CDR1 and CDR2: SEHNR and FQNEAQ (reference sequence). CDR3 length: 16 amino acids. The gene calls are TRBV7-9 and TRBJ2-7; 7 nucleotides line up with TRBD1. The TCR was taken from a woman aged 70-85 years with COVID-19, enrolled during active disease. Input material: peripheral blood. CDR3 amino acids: CASSPKGQQRSDEQYF. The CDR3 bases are TGTGCCAGCAGCCCAAAGGGACAGCAAAGGTCCGACGAGCAGTACTTC.